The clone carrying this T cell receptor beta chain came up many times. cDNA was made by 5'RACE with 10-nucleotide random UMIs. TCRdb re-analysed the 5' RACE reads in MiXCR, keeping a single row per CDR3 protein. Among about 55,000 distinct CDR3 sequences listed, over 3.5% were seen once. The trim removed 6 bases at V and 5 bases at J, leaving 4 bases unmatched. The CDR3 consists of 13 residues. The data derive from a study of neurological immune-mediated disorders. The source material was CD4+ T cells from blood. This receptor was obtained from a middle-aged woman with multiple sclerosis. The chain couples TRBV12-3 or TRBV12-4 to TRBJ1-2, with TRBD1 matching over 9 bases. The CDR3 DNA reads TGTGCCAGCAGCAAACAGGGGGCTTATGGCTACACCTTC. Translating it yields CASSKQGAYGYTF.